A single sample is the source of the 20 T cell receptor beta chains below, sequenced in a study of siplizumab effects on memory and regulatory T cells. This table comes from immunoSEQ multiplex PCR, and its TCRdb copy is limited to in-frame clones, with some not included. The sample lists approximately 100,000 clones; 94% were seen once. Sequenced input: Tregs sorted from blood. The source is a human donor in good health.

V and J are TRBV9 and TRBJ2-3; unclear D gene. The germline V gene has CDR1 SGDLS and CDR2 YYNGEE. This CDR3 region has 13 residues. Deletions cut 3 bases from V and 9 bases from J, with 14 bases between. The CDR3 sequence is CASSGSGFGTQYF. CDR3 in DNA: TGTGCCAGCAGCGGAAGTGGGTTCGGAACGCAGTATTTT.

The chain links TRBV5-1 to TRBJ2-7; the match to TRBD1 covers 9 bases. Germline trimming cut 0 bases from V and 4 bases from J; bases unmatched to any gene: 5. The CDR3 loop spans 15 amino acids. The V gene's germline CDR1 is SGHRS and CDR2 YFSETQ. The CDR3: CASSLAGTGRYEQYF. The DNA of the CDR3 is TGCGCCAGCAGCTTGGCCGGGACAGGGCGATACGAGCAGTACTTC.

The chain combines TRBV19 with TRBJ1-1, with D maybe TRBD1 (5 bases). Germline V gives CDR1 LNHDA, CDR2 SQIVND (reference sequence). The length of the CDR3 is 17 residues. V gave up 8 bases and J gave up 0 bases, with 22 bases separating them. CDR3 DNA: TGTGCCAGTGGGAAATTTATGGGGCAGCAAATGAACACTGAAGCTTTCTTT. Protein product: CASGKFMGQQMNTEAFF. Looking up the rest from reference TRBV19 and TRBJ1-1 gives the full variable domain: DGGITQSPKYLFRKEGQNVTLSCEQNLNHDAMYWYRQDPGQGLRLIYYSQIVNDFQKGDIAEGYSVSREKKESFPLTVTSAQKNPTAFYLCASGKFMGQQMNTEAFFGQGTRLTVV.

The rearrangement uses TRBV9 and TRBJ2-3; 10 bases line up with TRBD2. The CDR3 totals 17 residues. The V gene's germline CDR1 is SGDLS and CDR2 YYNGEE. The trim removed 0 bases at V and 4 bases at J, leaving 8 bases unmatched. CDR3 sequence reads: CASSVALLAGVADTQYF. The CDR3 region has the DNA TGTGCCAGCAGCGTAGCCCTCCTAGCGGGAGTGGCAGATACGCAGTATTTT.

CDR3 sequence: CASSEGGRPYNEQFF. CDR3 DNA sequence: TGTGCCAGCAGTGAAGGGGGGAGGCCCTACAATGAGCAGTTCTTC. V and J are TRBV6-1 and TRBJ2-1; maybe TRBD2 (6 bases). The CDR3 spans 15 residues. Germline values: CDR1 MNHNS, CDR2 SASEGT. V was cut by 1 base and J by 2 bases, with 9 bases left in between.

The gene calls are TRBV5-4 and TRBJ2-1, with a tentative D call TRBD2 (6 bases). In germline, CDR1 is SGHNT, CDR2 YYREEE (reference sequence). The V end lost 0 bases, the J end lost 6 bases, and 13 bases lay between the germline ends. There are 15 residues in the CDR3. CDR3 sequence reads: CASSLEPGEANEQFF. The CDR3 DNA follows: TGTGCCAGCAGCTTGGAACCGGGAGAGGCCAATGAGCAGTTCTTC.

The chain has TRBV7-2 and TRBJ2-3; D is unresolved. Trimming took off 5 bases at V and 6 bases at J, with 9 bases between the two ends. This CDR3 spans 12 amino acids. The germline CDR1 and CDR2 sequences are SGHTA and FQGNSA. CDR3 coding DNA: TGTGCCAGCAGCCCCCGACACGATACGCAGTATTTT. This sequence encodes CASSPRHDTQYF. Full variable domain (outside the CDR3, taken from reference TRBV7-2 and TRBJ2-3): GAGVSQSPSNKVTEKGKDVELRCDPISGHTALYWYRQSLGQGLEFLIYFQGNSAPDKSGLPSDRFSAERTGGSVSTLTIQRTQQEDSAVYLCASSPRHDTQYFGPGTRLTVL.

V usage is TRBV6-5 and J usage is TRBJ2-3; tentative D call: TRBD2 (6 bases). V gave up 5 bases and J gave up 0 bases, with 9 bases separating them. The CDR3 length is 14 residues. CDR1 is MNHEY and CDR2 is SVGAGI in the germline V gene. The CDR3 loop is CASSRGTSTDTQYF. In DNA, the CDR3 is TGTGCCAGCAGTCGGGGGACTAGCACAGATACGCAGTATTTT.

DNA of the CDR3: TGTGCCAGCTCACCACCCAGGAACCATGGCTACACCTTC. Its protein product is CASSPPRNHGYTF. The chain employs TRBV18 and TRBJ1-2; D is uncertain. Germline V CDR1 and CDR2: KGHSH, LQKENI. The CDR3 runs to 13 residues. V was cut by 0 bases and J by 6 bases, with 8 bases left in between.

This rearrangement joins TRBV16 to TRBJ2-3, with a tentative D call TRBD1 (6 bases). The CDR3 has 14 residues. In germline, CDR1 is KGHSY, CDR2 FQNENV. V was trimmed by 4 bases and J by 5 bases, leaving 13 bases between them. The CDR3 sequence: CASSPATGRDTQYF. CDR3 nucleotide sequence: TGTGCCAGCAGCCCTGCGACAGGAAGAGATACGCAGTATTTT.

Remarks on this clone: The same CDR3 arises from other DNA sequences in this sample as well. The chain carries TRBV5-6 and TRBJ1-2; no clear D. The germline gives CDR1 SGHDT, CDR2 YYEEEE. The V gene lost 6 bases and the J gene lost 0 bases, with 6 bases spanning the gap. This CDR3 has 12 amino acids. In DNA form, the CDR3 reads TGTGCCAGCAACACAGCTAACTATGGCTACACCTTC. Protein sequence: CASNTANYGYTF.

This sequence joins TRBV19 and TRBJ1-2, with D maybe TRBD1 (6 bases). V was pared by 3 bases and J by 4 bases, with 18 bases between. CDR1 LNHDA and CDR2 SQIVND come from the germline V gene (reference sequence). The CDR3 length is 16 residues. Here the CDR3 reads CASSIGGMDRLYGYTF. The DNA for the CDR3 is TGTGCCAGTAGTATTGGGGGCATGGACCGACTCTATGGCTACACCTTC.

This rearrangement joins TRBV20-1 to TRBJ1-1; possible D gene TRBD1, 5 bases. The CDR3 runs 11 residues. Between the trimmed V and J ends, which lost 8 bases and 5 bases, there was a span of 12 bases. Germline-derived CDR1 and CDR2 are DFQATT and SNEGSKA (reference sequence). CDR3 DNA sequence: TGCAGTAAGGTGGGGGGGACTGAAGCTTTCTTT. Encoded protein: CSKVGGTEAFF.

This chain uses TRBV5-1 with TRBJ2-3; 7 nucleotides align to TRBD1. Germline assignment: CDR1 SGHRS and CDR2 YFSETQ. CDR3 length: 16 residues. Trimming removed 2 bases from V and 4 bases from J; junction bases left unmatched: 10. DNA of the CDR3: TGCGCCAGCAGCTTTGATCCCAGGGGGATGGCAGATACGCAGTATTTT. Encoded protein: CASSFDPRGMADTQYF.

This chain links TRBV30 with TRBJ1-2; a possible D gene is TRBD1 (6 bases). CDR3 length equals 14 residues. CDR1 GTSNPN and CDR2 SVGIG come from the germline V gene (reference sequence). Trimming removed 4 bases at V and 1 base at J, with 13 bases between. CDR3 amino acids: CAWMGAVVNYGYTF. The CDR3 region has the DNA TGTGCCTGGATGGGGGCCGTCGTTAACTATGGCTACACCTTC. Full variable domain (outside the CDR3, taken from reference TRBV30 and TRBJ1-2): SQTIHQWPATLVQPVGSPLSLECTVEGTSNPNLYWYRQAAGRGLQLLFYSVGIGQISSEVPQNLSASRPQDRQFILSSKKLLLSDSGFYLCAWMGAVVNYGYTFGSGTRLTVV.

The V gene is TRBV15, the J gene TRBJ2-7; D gene unclear. The CDR3 loop spans 13 amino acids. CDR1 and CDR2 (germline): LNHNV, YYDKDF (reference sequence). V was clipped by 1 base and J by 4 bases, with 8 bases between them. The DNA for the CDR3 is TGTGCCACCAGCAGAGTATTGACGTACGAGCAGTACTTC. This sequence encodes CATSRVLTYEQYF.

This clone was recorded a few times. The chain couples TRBV29-1 to TRBJ1-1; D not resolved. The ends were cut back, 4 bases at V and 0 bases at J, with 6 bases in the middle. CDR1 and CDR2 (germline): SQVTM, ANQGSEA. The length of the CDR3 is 12 residues. The CDR3 sequence: CSVVVLNTEAFF. The CDR3 DNA is TGCAGCGTTGTAGTACTGAACACTGAAGCTTTCTTT.

The rearrangement uses TRBV2 and TRBJ1-2, with 7 bases identical to TRBD1. V lost 6 bases, J lost 1 base, and 8 bases stayed unmatched. The CDR3 consists of 15 residues. Looked up from germline, CDR1 is SNHLY and CDR2 is FYNNEI. The CDR3 region has the DNA TGTGCCAGCAGGGTGGGGACAGCTCTTAACTATGGCTACACCTTC. Translated: CASRVGTALNYGYTF.

The chain carries TRBV9 and TRBJ2-6; TRBD2 might be the D (5 bases). From germline, CDR1 is SGDLS and CDR2 YYNGEE. Trimming took off 4 bases at V and 0 bases at J, with 23 bases between the two ends. The CDR3 runs to 20 residues. This chain's CDR3 is CASSPTPPLVGASGANVLTF. The CDR3 DNA sequence: TGTGCCAGCAGCCCAACGCCCCCCCTTGTGGGAGCCTCTGGGGCCAACGTCCTGACTTTC.

V usage is TRBV7-6 and J usage is TRBJ2-5, with D perhaps TRBD2 (6 bases). The V end was cut by 5 bases, the J end by 5 bases, with 15 bases between. This CDR3 contains 14 residues. Germline CDR1 is SGHVS and CDR2 is FNYEAQ. CDR3 residues: CASSPRDAGETQYF. As DNA, the CDR3 is TGTGCCAGCAGCCCTAGGGATGCGGGGGAGACCCAGTACTTC.